This T cell receptor (beta chain) was recorded in a study of blood T cell repertoires in COVID-19. Study context: COVID-19 samples, acute and convalescent, were from the United States, Italy and Spain. T cells, B-cell-depleted T cells, or PBMCs supplied cDNA or gDNA.

The CDR3 consists of 15 residues. The J segment lost 5 bases and the V segment lost 6 bases, leaving 10 bases of the junction unmatched. The germline gives CDR1 SGDLS, CDR2 YYNGEE. As originally analysed: Researchers report that nucleated cell counts were estimated from reference gene primer amplification. Here immunoSEQ multiplex PCR was the method, and the copy in TCRdb shows in-frame clones only, minus some. The DNA was the basis for D and trimming; V, J and clone size are from that table. The data hold about 100,000 clones, with 85% to 90% observed a single time. The sample consisted of peripheral blood. The clonotype originates from a human donor in a cohort sampled during active COVID-19. This sequence joins TRBV9 and TRBJ2-3, with 9 bases that match TRBD1. The CDR3 here is CASTHRDRVGDTQYF. The CDR3, as DNA: TGTGCCAGCACCCATCGGGACAGGGTTGGAGATACGCAGTATTTT.